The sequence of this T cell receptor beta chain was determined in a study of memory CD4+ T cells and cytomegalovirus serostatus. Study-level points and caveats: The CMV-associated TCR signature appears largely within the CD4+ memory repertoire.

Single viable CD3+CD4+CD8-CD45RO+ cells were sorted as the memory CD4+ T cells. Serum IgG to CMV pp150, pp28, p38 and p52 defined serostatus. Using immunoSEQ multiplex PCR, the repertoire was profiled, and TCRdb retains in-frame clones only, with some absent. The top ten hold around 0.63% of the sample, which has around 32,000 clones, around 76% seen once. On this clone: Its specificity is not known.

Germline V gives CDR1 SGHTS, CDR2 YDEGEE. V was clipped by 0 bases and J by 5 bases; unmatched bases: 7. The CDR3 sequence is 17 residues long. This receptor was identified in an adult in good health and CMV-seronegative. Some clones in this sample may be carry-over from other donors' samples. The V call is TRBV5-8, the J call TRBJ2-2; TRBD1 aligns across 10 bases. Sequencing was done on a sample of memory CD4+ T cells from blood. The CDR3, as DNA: TGTGCCAGCAGCTTGGGAGCGGGACAGGGGAGAACCGGGGAGCTGTTTTTT. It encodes CASSLGAGQGRTGELFF.